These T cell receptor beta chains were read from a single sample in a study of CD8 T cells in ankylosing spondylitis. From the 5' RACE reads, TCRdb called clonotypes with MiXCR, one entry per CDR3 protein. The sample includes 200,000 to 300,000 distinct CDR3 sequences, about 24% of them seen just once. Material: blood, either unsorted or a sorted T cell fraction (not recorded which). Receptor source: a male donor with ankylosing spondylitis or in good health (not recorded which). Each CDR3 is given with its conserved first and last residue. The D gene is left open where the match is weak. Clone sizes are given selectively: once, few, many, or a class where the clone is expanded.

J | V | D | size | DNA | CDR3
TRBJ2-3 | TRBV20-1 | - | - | TGCAGTGCTATCCCCTCCTTCACAGATACGCAGTATTTT | CSAIPSFTDTQYF
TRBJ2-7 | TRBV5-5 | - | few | TGTGCCAGCAGCAAGGACGGGAACTCCTACGAGCAGTACTTC | CASSKDGNSYEQYF
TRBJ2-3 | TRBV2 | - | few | TGTGCCAGCACGTACCTAGGGGATACGCAGTATTTT | CASTYLGDTQYF
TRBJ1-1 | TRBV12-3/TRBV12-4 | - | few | TGTGCCACCGAAAAGGGGAGAACTGAAGCTTTCTTT | CATEKGRTEAFF
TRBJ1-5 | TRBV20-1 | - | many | TGCAGTGCTGCCCGACGGCCGAATCAGCCCCAGCATTTT | CSAARRPNQPQHF
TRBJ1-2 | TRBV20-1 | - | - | TGCAGTGCCAGTGTGGCTGGGTATGGCTACACCTTC | CSASVAGYGYTF
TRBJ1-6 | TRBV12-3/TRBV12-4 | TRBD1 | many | TGTGCCAGCAGTCAAGGGACAGGGTATTCACCCCTCCACTTT | CASSQGTGYSPLHF
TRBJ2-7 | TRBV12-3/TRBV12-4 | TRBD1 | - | TGTGCCAGCAGTTCCGGGACAGCTACCCAGCAGTACTTC | CASSSGTATQQYF
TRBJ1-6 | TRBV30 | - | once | TGTGCCTGGGGACTAGGGCAGCCGGGAAATTCACCCCTCCACTTT | CAWGLGQPGNSPLHF
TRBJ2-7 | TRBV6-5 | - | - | TGTGCCAGCAGTTACCTAGGGGCACCCTACGAGCAGTACTTC | CASSYLGAPYEQYF
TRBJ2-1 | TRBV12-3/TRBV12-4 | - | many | TGTGCCAGCAGTTTGTACCCCCACTACGGCAATGAGCAGTTCTTC | CASSLYPHYGNEQFF
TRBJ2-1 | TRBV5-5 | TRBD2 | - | TGTGCCAGCAGGCTGGGACTAGCGGGGGGCCAGTTCTTC | CASRLGLAGGQFF
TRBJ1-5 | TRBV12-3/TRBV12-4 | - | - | TGTGCCAGCAGTTTACAGGGTTTTGGGCCCCAGCATTTT | CASSLQGFGPQHF
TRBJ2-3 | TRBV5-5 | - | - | TGTGCCAGCAGCTTGCACCGGACGGGCCCCGGCACAGATACGCAGTATTTT | CASSLHRTGPGTDTQYF
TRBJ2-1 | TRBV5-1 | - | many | TGCGCCAGCAGCTCCTCAATCCCTCCAGCCTACAATGAGCAGTTCTTC | CASSSSIPPAYNEQFF
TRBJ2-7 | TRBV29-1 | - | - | TGCAGCGTTGCCCAAAGGGGGATCTCCTACGAGCAGTACTTC | CSVAQRGISYEQYF
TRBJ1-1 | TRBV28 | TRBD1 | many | TGTGCCAGCAGTGGGGGCCCCAGGGGGACTGAAGCTTTCTTT | CASSGGPRGTEAFF
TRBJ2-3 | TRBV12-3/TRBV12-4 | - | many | TGTGCCAGCACCACAGATACGCAGTATTTT | CASTTDTQYF
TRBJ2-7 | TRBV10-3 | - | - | TGTGCCATCAGTGAGATCACAGGGTACGAGCAGTACTTC | CAISEITGYEQYF
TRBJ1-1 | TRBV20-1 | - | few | TGCAGTGCTCCCGATAACACTGAAGCTTTCTTT | CSAPDNTEAFF
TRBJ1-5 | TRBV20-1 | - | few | TGCAGTGCTATAAAGGAGAGCAATCAGCCCCAGCATTTT | CSAIKESNQPQHF
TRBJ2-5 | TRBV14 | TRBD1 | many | TGTGCCAGCAGCATCCAGGGGCGGGGACAGGGCGAGACCCAGTACTTC | CASSIQGRGQGETQYF
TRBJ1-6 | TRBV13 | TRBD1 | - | TGTGCCAGCAGCTCAGACAGGGATTCACCCCTCCACTTT | CASSSDRDSPLHF
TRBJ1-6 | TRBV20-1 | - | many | TGCAGTGCCCGCGGGGACACCCATTCACCCCTCCACTTT | CSARGDTHSPLHF
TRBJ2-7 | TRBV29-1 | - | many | TGCAGCGTTGGGGGATCCTACGAGCAGTACTTC | CSVGGSYEQYF
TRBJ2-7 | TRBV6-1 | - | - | TGTGCCAGCAGCCCCCCGTGGCAGGGCACCTTAGCCTACGAGCAGTACTTC | CASSPPWQGTLAYEQYF